This TCR beta chain was captured by sequencing in a study of cytomegalovirus exposure and HLA in healthy donors. As to this clone: Other DNA sequences within the sample encode an identical CDR3.

The germline CDR1 and CDR2 sequences are SGHNT and YYREEE (reference sequence). This CDR3 contains 15 residues. V lost 0 bases to trimming and J lost 5 bases; unmatched junction nucleotides: 2. The assay was immunoSEQ multiplex PCR, and TCRdb's table has in-frame clones only and misses some. The data hold a few hundred thousand clones, with 86% observed a single time. Sample: PBMCs. The receptor comes from a woman aged 18-35 years in good health and CMV-seronegative. The chain employs TRBV5-4 and TRBJ2-5, with 12 positions matching TRBD2. DNA for the CDR3: TGTGCCAGCAGCTTGGGACTAGCGGGAGTTGAGACCCAGTACTTC. It is translated as CASSLGLAGVETQYF.